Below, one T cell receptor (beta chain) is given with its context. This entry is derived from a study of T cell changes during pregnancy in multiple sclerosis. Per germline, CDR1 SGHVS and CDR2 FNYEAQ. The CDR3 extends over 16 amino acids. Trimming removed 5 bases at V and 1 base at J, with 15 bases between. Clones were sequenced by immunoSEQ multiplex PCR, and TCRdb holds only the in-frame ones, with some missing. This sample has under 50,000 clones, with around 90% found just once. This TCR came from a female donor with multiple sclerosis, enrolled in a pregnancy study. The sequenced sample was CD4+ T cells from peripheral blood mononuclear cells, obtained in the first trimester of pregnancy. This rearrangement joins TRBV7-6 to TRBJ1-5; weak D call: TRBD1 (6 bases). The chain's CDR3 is CASSPIQGLSNQPQHF. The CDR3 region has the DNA TGTGCCAGCAGCCCAATACAGGGCTTAAGCAATCAGCCCCAGCATTTT.